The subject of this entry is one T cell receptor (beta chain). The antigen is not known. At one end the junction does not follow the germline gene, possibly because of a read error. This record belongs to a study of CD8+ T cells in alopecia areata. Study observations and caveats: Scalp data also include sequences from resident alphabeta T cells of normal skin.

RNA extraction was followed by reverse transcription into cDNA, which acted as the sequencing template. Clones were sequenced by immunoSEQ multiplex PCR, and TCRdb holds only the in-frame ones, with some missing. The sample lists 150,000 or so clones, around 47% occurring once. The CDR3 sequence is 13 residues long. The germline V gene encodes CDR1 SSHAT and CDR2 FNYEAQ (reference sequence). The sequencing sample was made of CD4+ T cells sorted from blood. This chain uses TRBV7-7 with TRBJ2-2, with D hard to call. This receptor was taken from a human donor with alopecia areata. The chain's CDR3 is CASSSGNTGELFF. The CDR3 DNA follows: TGTGCTAGCAGCTCCGGGAACACCGGGGAGCTGTTTTTT. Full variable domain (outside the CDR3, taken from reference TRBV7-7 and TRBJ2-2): GAGVSQSPRYKVTKRGQDVTLRCDPISSHATLYWYQQALGQGPEFLTYFNYEAQPDKSGLPSDRFSAERPEGSISTLTIQRTEQRDSAMYRCASSSGNTGELFFGEGSRLTVL.